This is a list of T cell receptor beta chains from one sample in a study of CD8 T cells in ankylosing spondylitis. One entry per CDR3 protein, called by TCRdb with MiXCR from the 5' RACE reads. The table shows 200,000 to 250,000 distinct CDR3 sequences, with about 7% occurring only once. Specimen: blood, either unsorted or a sorted T cell fraction (not recorded which). These receptors were obtained from a male donor with ankylosing spondylitis. Both conserved end residues are part of each CDR3. A D gene is named only where the DNA matches it firmly. Some rows have no size entry. The others give once, few or many, or a class for an expanded clone.

cdr3_nt cdr3_aa v_call clone_size d_call j_call
TGTGCCAGCAGCGGGGAGGGGGGGGGACGAACCTACAATGAGCAGTTCTTC CASSGEGGGRTYNEQFF TRBV7-8 few . TRBJ2-1
TGTGCCAGCAGCTTCGAGGGCCCCTTCTACGAGCAGTACTTC CASSFEGPFYEQYF TRBV7-2 few . TRBJ2-7
TGTGCCAGCAGTCGTAGCGGGGAAGAGACCCAGTACTTC CASSRSGEETQYF TRBV12-3/TRBV12-4 many TRBD2 TRBJ2-5
TGTGCCACCAGTGAAACGAGCGGGGGGGAAGTCAATGAGCAGTTCTTC CATSETSGGEVNEQFF TRBV24-1 many TRBD2 TRBJ2-1
TGCGGAGGACTAGCGGGGTCCTACGAGCAGTACTTC CGGLAGSYEQYF TRBV20-1 many TRBD2 TRBJ2-7
TGTGCCAGCAAGGCAAGGGGGGGCGATGAGCAGTTCTTC CASKARGGDEQFF TRBV9 many . TRBJ2-1
TGCAGCGTTGAAGTAGGCTCGCGGGAGGGTACCTACGAGCAGTACTTC CSVEVGSREGTYEQYF TRBV29-1 many TRBD2 TRBJ2-7
TGTGCCAGCAGCCAAGACGGCGGGGGGGCCGGAGATGAGCAGTTCTTC CASSQDGGGAGDEQFF TRBV4-2 many TRBD2 TRBJ2-1
TGTGCCAGCAGCTTAGGCGTATTCTACGAGCAGTACTTC CASSLGVFYEQYF TRBV7-6 many . TRBJ2-7
TGTGCCAGCAGCGTGGGACAGACTTACTATGGCTACACCTTC CASSVGQTYYGYTF TRBV5-6 . TRBD1 TRBJ1-2
TGCGCCAGCAGCTTGGACGCACCGAACACCGGGGAGCTGTTTTTT CASSLDAPNTGELFF TRBV5-1 many . TRBJ2-2
TGCAGTGCTGGTAGCGGGGAGCCCTACGAGCAGTACTTC CSAGSGEPYEQYF TRBV20-1 many TRBD2 TRBJ2-7
TGTGCCAGCAGTTCTGAGAGCGGGGACGAGCAGTACTTC CASSSESGDEQYF TRBV27 many TRBD2 TRBJ2-7
TGCAGTCCCGGGGAGTCCGCCTACGAGCAGTACTTC CSPGESAYEQYF TRBV20-1 . . TRBJ2-7
TGCGCCAGCAGCTTGGGGGATACTCAAGAGACCCAGTACTTC CASSLGDTQETQYF TRBV5-1 many . TRBJ2-5
TGTGCCAGCAGTAAAACAGGGACCTTCACTGAAGCTTTCTTT CASSKTGTFTEAFF TRBV6-2/TRBV6-3 . . TRBJ1-1
TGTGCCAGCAGGGGACGCAGCCAAGAGACCCAGTACTTC CASRGRSQETQYF TRBV27 many . TRBJ2-5
TGTGCCATCAGTGAGTCAGGGCCAGCGGGGGTCCACAATGAGCAGTTCTTC CAISESGPAGVHNEQFF TRBV10-3 many TRBD2 TRBJ2-1
TGTGCCAGCAGCTTCGGGCAGGGGGTTATAAATGAGCAGTTCTTC CASSFGQGVINEQFF TRBV5-6 . TRBD1 TRBJ2-1
TGTGCCAGCAGCCCGGGGTGGGCGGAACTCTACGAGCAGTACTTC CASSPGWAELYEQYF TRBV7-9 few . TRBJ2-7
TGTGCCAGCAGCCTAACTAGCGGGAGAGGGTCCTACAATGAGCAGTTCTTC CASSLTSGRGSYNEQFF TRBV7-6 many TRBD2 TRBJ2-1
TGTGCCAGCAGTTACAGGGCGGAAAGTGATCAGCCCCAGCATTTT CASSYRAESDQPQHF TRBV6-2/TRBV6-3 many . TRBJ1-5
TGTGCTAGTGGAGGAACAGGGGTTCAACCTGAAGCTTTCTTT CASGGTGVQPEAFF TRBV12-5 many TRBD1 TRBJ1-1
TGTGCCAGCGGTTGGGAGACCCAGTACTTC CASGWETQYF TRBV27 few . TRBJ2-5
TGTGCCATCAGTCCTAGGGATGAGAACACTGAAGCTTTCTTT CAISPRDENTEAFF TRBV10-3 many . TRBJ1-1
TGCGCCAGCAGCCAAGATTTGCGGTCCGGGACTGAAGCTTTCTTT CASSQDLRSGTEAFF TRBV4-1 . . TRBJ1-1
TGCAGTGCTAGCAGGCTAGCGGGTAGGGCATGGTTCGAGCAGTACTTC CSASRLAGRAWFEQYF TRBV20-1 few TRBD2 TRBJ2-7
TGTGCCAGCCCAACCCGGACTTGGGAGACCCAGTACTTC CASPTRTWETQYF TRBV6-8 many . TRBJ2-5
TGTGCCAGCAGCCAAGTGACCCTGCGCGGGGAGCTGTTTTTT CASSQVTLRGELFF TRBV3-1 few . TRBJ2-2
TGCAGTGCTAGAGATTTGGGCGGGAGCGAGCAGTTCTTC CSARDLGGSEQFF TRBV20-1 many TRBD2 TRBJ2-1
TGCAGTGCGTTAACTAGCGAGAATTACTACGAGCAGTACTTC CSALTSENYYEQYF TRBV20-1 . TRBD2 TRBJ2-7
TGTGCCAGCAGTGTTCTACCGGGACAGGGTTCGTTTCAGTACTTC CASSVLPGQGSFQYF TRBV6-4 many TRBD1 TRBJ2-7
TGTGCCACCTCCTTCGGACATTTCTACGAGCAGTACTTC CATSFGHFYEQYF TRBV19 many . TRBJ2-7
TGTGCCACCAGCAGTGGTGTAGGCATATCCGACGAGCAGTACTTC CATSSGVGISDEQYF TRBV15 few . TRBJ2-7
TGTGCCAGCAGCTTAGTGCAGGGGGGGGGGTACGAGCAGTACTTC CASSLVQGGGYEQYF TRBV7-2 . . TRBJ2-7
TGCAGCGTTGAAGGGGACAGGGAATGGGAGACCCAGTACTTC CSVEGDREWETQYF TRBV29-1 many TRBD1 TRBJ2-5
TGCAGCGTCGTTTTAGGCGTGTTTGAAGCTTTCTTT CSVVLGVFEAFF TRBV29-1 many . TRBJ1-1
TGTGCCAGCGGCCCCGGGCTACTCTGCTGGGGCTCCTACAATGAGCAGTTCTTC CASGPGLLCWGSYNEQFF TRBV25-1 . . TRBJ2-1
TGCAGTGCCCCCGGACAGGGGTTGAACATTCAGTACTTC CSAPGQGLNIQYF TRBV20-1 many TRBD1 TRBJ2-4
TGTGCCAGCAGCGCGACAGGTAACACTGAAGCTTTCTTT CASSATGNTEAFF TRBV7-8 many . TRBJ1-1
TGCGCCAGCAGTCTCGATCCTCCGACAGGGGAAGATGAAAAACTGTTTTTT CASSLDPPTGEDEKLFF TRBV4-3 many TRBD1 TRBJ1-4
TGTGCCAGCAGCCAAGATCAGGGGTACGCCTACAATGAGCAGTTCTTC CASSQDQGYAYNEQFF TRBV4-2 many . TRBJ2-1
TGCGCCAGCAGCATCCGGACAGGGTTCACCGGGGAGCTGTTTTTT CASSIRTGFTGELFF TRBV4-1 few TRBD1 TRBJ2-2
TGCAGTGCTGAGGACAGGAGCCTGATCTACGAGCAGTACTTC CSAEDRSLIYEQYF TRBV20-1 many TRBD1 TRBJ2-7
TGTGCCAGCAGCCGCGCATTAAGACTAGAGCTAGATACGCAGTATTTT CASSRALRLELDTQYF TRBV5-5 many . TRBJ2-3
TGTGCCAGCAGCTCTCCGGGACCCAGCCTTAATGAGCAGTTCTTC CASSSPGPSLNEQFF TRBV7-6 many . TRBJ2-1
TGTGCCAGCAGTATCTCAGGGGGAAGCGATGAGCAGTTCTTC CASSISGGSDEQFF TRBV28 . TRBD1 TRBJ2-1
TGTGCCAGCAGCCAAAGGGGTCAGGGCTCCTACGAGCAGTACTTC CASSQRGQGSYEQYF TRBV16 many . TRBJ2-7
TGTGCCAGCAGCTTTGGGGGTTGGGACAATGAGCAGTTCTTC CASSFGGWDNEQFF TRBV11-2 few . TRBJ2-1